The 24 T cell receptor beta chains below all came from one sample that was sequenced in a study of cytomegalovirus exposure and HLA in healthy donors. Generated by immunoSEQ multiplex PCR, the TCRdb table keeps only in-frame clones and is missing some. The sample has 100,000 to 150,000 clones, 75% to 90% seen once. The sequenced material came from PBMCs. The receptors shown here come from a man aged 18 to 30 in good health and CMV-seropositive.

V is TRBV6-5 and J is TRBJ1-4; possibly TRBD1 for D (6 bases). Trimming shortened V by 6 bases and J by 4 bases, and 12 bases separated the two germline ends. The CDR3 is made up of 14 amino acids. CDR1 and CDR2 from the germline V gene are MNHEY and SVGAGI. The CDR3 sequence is CASSLDSINEKLFF. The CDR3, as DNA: TGTGCCAGCAGCTTGGACAGCATTAATGAAAAACTGTTTTTT.

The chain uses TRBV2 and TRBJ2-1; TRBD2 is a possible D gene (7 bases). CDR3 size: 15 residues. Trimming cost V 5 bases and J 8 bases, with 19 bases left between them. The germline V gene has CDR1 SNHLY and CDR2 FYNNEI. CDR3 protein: CASSKPGLQGDEQFF. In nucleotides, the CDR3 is TGTGCCAGCAGTAAACCGGGACTACAGGGCGATGAGCAGTTCTTC.

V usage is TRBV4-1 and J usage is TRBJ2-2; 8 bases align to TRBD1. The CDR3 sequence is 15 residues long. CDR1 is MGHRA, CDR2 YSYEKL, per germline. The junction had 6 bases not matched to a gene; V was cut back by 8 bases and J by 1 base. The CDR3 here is CASGSGTGNTGELFF. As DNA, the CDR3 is TGCGCCAGCGGGTCCGGGACAGGGAACACCGGGGAGCTGTTTTTT.

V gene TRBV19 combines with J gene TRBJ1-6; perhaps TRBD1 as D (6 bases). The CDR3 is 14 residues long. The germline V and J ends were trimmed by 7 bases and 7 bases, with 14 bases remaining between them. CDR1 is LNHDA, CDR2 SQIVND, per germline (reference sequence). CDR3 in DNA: TGTGCCAGTAAGGGGGGGGATAGCAATTCACCCCTCCACTTT. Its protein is CASKGGDSNSPLHF. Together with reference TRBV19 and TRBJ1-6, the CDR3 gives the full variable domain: DGGITQSPKYLFRKEGQNVTLSCEQNLNHDAMYWYRQDPGQGLRLIYYSQIVNDFQKGDIAEGYSVSREKKESFPLTVTSAQKNPTAFYLCASKGGDSNSPLHFGNGTRLTVT.

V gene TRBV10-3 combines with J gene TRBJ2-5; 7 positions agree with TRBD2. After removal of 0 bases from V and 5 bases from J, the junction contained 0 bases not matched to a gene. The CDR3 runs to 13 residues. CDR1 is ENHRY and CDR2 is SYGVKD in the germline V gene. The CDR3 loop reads CAISESSGETQYF. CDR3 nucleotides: TGTGCCATCAGTGAGTCTAGCGGGGAGACCCAGTACTTC.

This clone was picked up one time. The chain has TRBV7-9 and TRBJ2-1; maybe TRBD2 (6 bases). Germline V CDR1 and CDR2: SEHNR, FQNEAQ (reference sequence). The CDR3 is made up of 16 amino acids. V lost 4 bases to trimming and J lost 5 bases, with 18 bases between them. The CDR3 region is CASSSRRQGGDNEQFF. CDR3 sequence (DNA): TGTGCCAGCAGCTCCCGTCGGCAGGGAGGTGACAATGAGCAGTTCTTC.

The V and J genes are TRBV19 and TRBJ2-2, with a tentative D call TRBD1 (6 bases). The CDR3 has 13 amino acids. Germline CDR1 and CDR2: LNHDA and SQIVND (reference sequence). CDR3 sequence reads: CASERGYTGELFF. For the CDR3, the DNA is TGTGCTTCAGAAAGGGGGTACACCGGGGAGCTGTTTTTT. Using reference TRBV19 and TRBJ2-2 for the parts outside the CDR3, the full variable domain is DGGITQSPKYLFRKEGQNVTLSCEQNLNHDAMYWYRQDPGQGLRLIYYSQIVNDFQKGDIAEGYSVSREKKESFPLTVTSAQKNPTAFYLCASERGYTGELFFGEGSRLTVL.

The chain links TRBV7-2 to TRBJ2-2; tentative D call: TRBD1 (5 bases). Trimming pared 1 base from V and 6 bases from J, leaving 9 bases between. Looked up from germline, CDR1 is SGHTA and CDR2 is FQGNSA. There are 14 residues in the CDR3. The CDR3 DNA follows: TGTGCCAGCAGCTTAGGGGCAGGGTCCGGGGAGCTGTTTTTT. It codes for CASSLGAGSGELFF.

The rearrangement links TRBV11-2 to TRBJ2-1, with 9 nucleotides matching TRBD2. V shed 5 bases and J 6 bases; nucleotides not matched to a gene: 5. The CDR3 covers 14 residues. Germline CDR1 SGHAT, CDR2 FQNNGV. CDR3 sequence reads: CASSGGGAGNEQFF. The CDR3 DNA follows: TGTGCCAGCAGCGGCGGGGGGGCTGGCAATGAGCAGTTCTTC. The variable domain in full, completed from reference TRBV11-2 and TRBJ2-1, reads EAGVAQSPRYKIIEKRQSVAFWCNPISGHATLYWYQQILGQGPKLLIQFQNNGVVDDSQLPKDRFSAERLKGVDSTLKIQPAKLEDSAVYLCASSGGGAGNEQFFGPGTRLTVL.

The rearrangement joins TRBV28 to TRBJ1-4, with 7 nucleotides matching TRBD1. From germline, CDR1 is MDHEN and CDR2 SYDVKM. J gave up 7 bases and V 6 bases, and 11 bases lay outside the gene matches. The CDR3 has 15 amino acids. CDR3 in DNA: TGTGCCAGCAGCCGAAGGGGGCGCCCGGGTGAAAAACTGTTTTTT. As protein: CASSRRGRPGEKLFF.

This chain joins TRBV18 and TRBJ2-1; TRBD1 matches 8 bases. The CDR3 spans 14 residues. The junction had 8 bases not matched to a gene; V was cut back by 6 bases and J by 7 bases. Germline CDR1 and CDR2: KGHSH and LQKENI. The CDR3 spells CASSPGTGPNEQFF. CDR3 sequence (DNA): TGTGCCAGCTCTCCCGGGACAGGTCCAAATGAGCAGTTCTTC.

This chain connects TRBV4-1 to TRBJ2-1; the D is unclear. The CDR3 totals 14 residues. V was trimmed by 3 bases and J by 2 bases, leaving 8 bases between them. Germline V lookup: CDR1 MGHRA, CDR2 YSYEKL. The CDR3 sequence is CASSHLLAYNEQFF. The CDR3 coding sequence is TGCGCCAGCAGCCACCTCCTTGCCTACAATGAGCAGTTCTTC.

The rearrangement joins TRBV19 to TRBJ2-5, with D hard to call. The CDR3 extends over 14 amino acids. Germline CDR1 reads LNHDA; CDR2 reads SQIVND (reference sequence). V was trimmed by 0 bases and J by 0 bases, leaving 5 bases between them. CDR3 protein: CASSIDQYQETQYF. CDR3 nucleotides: TGTGCCAGTAGTATAGATCAGTACCAAGAGACCCAGTACTTC.

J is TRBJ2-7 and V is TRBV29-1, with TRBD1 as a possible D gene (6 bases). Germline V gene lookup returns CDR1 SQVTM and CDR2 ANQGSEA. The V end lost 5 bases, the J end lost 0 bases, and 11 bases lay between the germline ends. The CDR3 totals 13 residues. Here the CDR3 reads CSVRRDTSYEQYF. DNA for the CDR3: TGCAGCGTTCGTCGGGACACCTCCTACGAGCAGTACTTC.

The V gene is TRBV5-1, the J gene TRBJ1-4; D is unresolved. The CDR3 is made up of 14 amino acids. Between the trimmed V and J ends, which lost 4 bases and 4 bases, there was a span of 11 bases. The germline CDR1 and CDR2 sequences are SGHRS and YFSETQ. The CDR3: CASSVGRFNEKLFF. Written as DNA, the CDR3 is TGCGCCAGCAGCGTCGGTCGGTTTAATGAAAAACTGTTTTTT.

The DNA for the CDR3 is TGTGCCAGCGGCCCTTTCAGGGGTAATTCACCCCTCCACTTT. Translated: CASGPFRGNSPLHF. The V and J genes are TRBV28 and TRBJ1-6, with a tentative D call TRBD1 (6 bases). V dropped 8 bases and J dropped 6 bases, with 14 bases sitting between them. Germline CDR1 and CDR2: MDHEN and SYDVKM. The CDR3 sequence is 14 residues long. Full variable domain (rest looked up from reference TRBV28 and TRBJ1-6): DVKVTQSSRYLVKRTGEKVFLECVQDMDHENMFWYRQDPGLGLRLIYFSYDVKMKEKGDIPEGYSVSREKKERFSLILESASTNQTSMYLCASGPFRGNSPLHFGNGTRLTVT.

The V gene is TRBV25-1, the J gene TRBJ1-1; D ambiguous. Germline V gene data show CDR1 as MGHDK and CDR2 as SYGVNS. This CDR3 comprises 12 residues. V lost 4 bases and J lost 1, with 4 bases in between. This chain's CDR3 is CASSGGNTEAFF. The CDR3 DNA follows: TGTGCCAGCAGTGGCGGGAACACTGAAGCTTTCTTT. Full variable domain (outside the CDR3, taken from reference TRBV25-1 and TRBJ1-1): EADIYQTPRYLVIGTGKKITLECSQTMGHDKMYWYQQDPGMELHLIHYSYGVNSTEKGDLSSESTVSRIRTEHFPLTLESARPSHTSQYLCASSGGNTEAFFGQGTRLTVV.

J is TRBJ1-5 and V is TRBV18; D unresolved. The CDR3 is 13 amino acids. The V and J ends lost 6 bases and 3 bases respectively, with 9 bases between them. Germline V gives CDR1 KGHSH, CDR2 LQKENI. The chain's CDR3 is CASSLANNQPQHF. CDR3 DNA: TGTGCCAGCTCCTTAGCGAACAATCAGCCCCAGCATTTT. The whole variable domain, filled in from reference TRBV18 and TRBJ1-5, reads NAGVMQNPRHLVRRRGQEARLRCSPMKGHSHVYWYRQLPEEGLKFMVYLQKENIIDESGMPKERFSAEFPKEGPSILRIQQVVRGDSAAYFCASSLANNQPQHFGDGTRLSIL.

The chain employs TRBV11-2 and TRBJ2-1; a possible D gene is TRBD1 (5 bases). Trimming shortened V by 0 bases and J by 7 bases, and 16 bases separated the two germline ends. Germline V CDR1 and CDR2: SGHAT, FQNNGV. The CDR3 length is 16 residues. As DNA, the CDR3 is TGTGCCAGCAGCTTAGACTTAGGGGTTAGTCGGAATGAGCAGTTCTTC. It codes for CASSLDLGVSRNEQFF.

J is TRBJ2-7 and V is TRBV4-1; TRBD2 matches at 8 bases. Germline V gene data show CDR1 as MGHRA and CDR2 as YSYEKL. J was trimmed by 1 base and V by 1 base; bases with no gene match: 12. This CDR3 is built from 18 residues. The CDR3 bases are TGCGCCAGCAGCCAAGGTCTAGCGGGTGGGGTAGCGTCCTACGAGCAGTACTTC. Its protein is CASSQGLAGGVASYEQYF.

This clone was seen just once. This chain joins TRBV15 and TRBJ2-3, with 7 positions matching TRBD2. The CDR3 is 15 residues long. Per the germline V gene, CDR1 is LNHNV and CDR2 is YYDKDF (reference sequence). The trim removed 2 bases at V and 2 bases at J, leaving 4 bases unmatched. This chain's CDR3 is CATSRSGDFTDTQYF. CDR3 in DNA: TGTGCCACCAGCAGAAGCGGGGACTTCACAGATACGCAGTATTTT.

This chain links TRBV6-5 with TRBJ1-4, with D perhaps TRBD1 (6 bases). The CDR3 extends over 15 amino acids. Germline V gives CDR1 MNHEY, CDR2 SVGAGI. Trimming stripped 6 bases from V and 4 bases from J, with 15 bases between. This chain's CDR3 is CASRTTLGGNEKLFF. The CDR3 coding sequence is TGTGCCAGCAGGACTACCCTAGGGGGTAATGAAAAACTGTTTTTT.

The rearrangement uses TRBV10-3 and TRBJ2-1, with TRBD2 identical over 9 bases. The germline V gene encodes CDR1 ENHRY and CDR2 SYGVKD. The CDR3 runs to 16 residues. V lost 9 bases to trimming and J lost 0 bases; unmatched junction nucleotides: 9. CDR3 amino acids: CAIQRGDHSSYNEQFF. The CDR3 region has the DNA TGTGCCATTCAGCGGGGGGACCACAGCTCCTACAATGAGCAGTTCTTC.

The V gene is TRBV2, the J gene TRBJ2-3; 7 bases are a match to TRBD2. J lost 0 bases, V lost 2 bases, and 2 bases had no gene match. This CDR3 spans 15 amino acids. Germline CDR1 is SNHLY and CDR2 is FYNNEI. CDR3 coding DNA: TGTGCCAGCAGTGAAAGCGGGGTCAGCACAGATACGCAGTATTTT. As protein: CASSESGVSTDTQYF.